The subject of this entry is one T cell receptor (beta chain). This sample is drawn from a study of T cell responses to AZD1222 COVID-19 vaccine. Here immunoSEQ multiplex PCR was the method, and the copy in TCRdb shows in-frame clones only, minus some. The sample contains some 140,000 clones, roughly 89% of which appear only once. CDR1 and CDR2 from the germline V gene are LNHDA and SQIVND (reference sequence). The V gene end was trimmed by 5 bases and the J gene end by 4 bases; junction bases not matched to a gene: 5. CDR3 length: 14 amino acids. The receptor's source is an adult in good health. The rearrangement links TRBV19 to TRBJ2-7; 10 bases map to TRBD2. The sample consisted of peripheral blood, taken on day 0 of AZD1222 vaccination. The DNA for the CDR3 is TGTGCCAGTAGTTCACGAGCGGGAGGGTACGAGCAGTACTTC. As protein: CASSSRAGGYEQYF.